These 13 T cell receptor beta chains came from one sample sequenced in a study of blood T cell repertoires in COVID-19. Data came from immunoSEQ multiplex PCR; TCRdb stores just in-frame clones and leaves some out. The table has roughly 150,000 clones, about 83% seen once. Sequenced input: peripheral blood. Receptor source: a woman older than 75 with acute or convalescent COVID-19.

This clone came up a few times. The chain is built from TRBV5-1 and TRBJ1-1; D is unclear. The CDR3 spans 15 residues. CDR1 and CDR2 (germline): SGHRS, YFSETQ. V lost 3 bases to trimming and J lost 0 bases, with 12 bases between them. The CDR3 coding sequence is TGCGCCAGCAGCTCGGAACAGCCCATGAACACTGAAGCTTTCTTT. The encoded protein is CASSSEQPMNTEAFF.

Here the CDR3 DNA reads TGTGCCAGTAGTCAATCGACTAGCACAGATACGCAGTATTTT. Translated, it gives CASSQSTSTDTQYF. The chain joins TRBV19 to TRBJ2-3, with D hard to call. With 5 bases removed from V and 0 bases from J, the gap between germline ends came to 9 bases. The CDR3 spans 14 residues. The germline V gene has CDR1 LNHDA and CDR2 SQIVND (reference sequence).

The rearrangement links TRBV6-6 to TRBJ2-5, with 7 nucleotides matching TRBD2. CDR3 size: 15 residues. Germline CDR1 MNHNY, CDR2 SVGAGI (reference sequence). Trimming cost V 5 bases and J 4 bases; bases outside gene matches: 10. CDR3 loop: CASSHAASGGETQYF. CDR3 coding DNA: TGTGCCAGCAGTCACGCCGCTAGCGGAGGAGAGACCCAGTACTTC.

The chain combines TRBV7-9 with TRBJ2-1; TRBD2 agrees at 8 bases. V was pared by 2 bases and J by 0 bases, with 3 bases of the junction left unmatched. Per germline, CDR1 SEHNR and CDR2 FQNEAQ (reference sequence). The CDR3 totals 16 residues. CDR3 protein: CASSLRRGASYNEQFF. The CDR3, as DNA: TGTGCCAGCAGCTTACGGCGGGGGGCCTCCTACAATGAGCAGTTCTTC.

The chain carries TRBV7-9 and TRBJ2-7, with 8 bases matching TRBD2. The CDR3 runs 12 residues. V was pared by 6 bases and J by 7 bases, with 5 bases of the junction left unmatched. Germline V gene lookup returns CDR1 SEHNR and CDR2 FQNEAQ (reference sequence). CDR3 region: CASRLTSAEQYF. CDR3 sequence (DNA): TGTGCCAGCAGGTTGACTAGCGCGGAGCAGTACTTC.

The chain couples TRBV5-1 to TRBJ1-4; the D gene is possibly TRBD1 (6 bases). CDR3 length equals 15 residues. Germline CDR1 SGHRS, CDR2 YFSETQ. Trimming removed 1 base from V and 5 bases from J, with 12 bases in between. This chain's CDR3 is CASSLTGYRNEKLFF. In DNA, the CDR3 is TGCGCCAGCAGCTTGACAGGGTATCGCAATGAAAAACTGTTTTTT.

The chain's CDR3 is CASSAGQNTEAFF. CDR3 bases: TGTGCCAGCAGCGCCGGACAGAACACTGAAGCTTTCTTT. The genes are TRBV9 and TRBJ1-1, with a tentative D call TRBD1 (5 bases). This CDR3 comprises 13 residues. The ends were cut back, 3 bases at V and 1 base at J, with 7 bases in the middle. CDR1 and CDR2 from the germline V gene are SGDLS and YYNGEE.

The chain is built from TRBV5-4 and TRBJ1-5; TRBD1 might be the D (6 bases). Germline V gene sequence: CDR1 SGHNT, CDR2 YYREEE (reference sequence). Between the trimmed V and J ends, which lost 0 bases and 3 bases, there was a span of 10 bases. The CDR3 sequence is 15 residues long. CDR3 region: CASSLGPGDNQPQHF. The DNA of the CDR3 is TGTGCCAGCAGCTTGGGTCCAGGGGACAATCAGCCCCAGCATTTT.

This clone showed up just once. The genes are TRBV6-5 and TRBJ1-6; D is ambiguous. The CDR3 is 13 amino acids. Germline V CDR1 and CDR2: MNHEY, SVGAGI. Trimming took off 2 bases at V and 12 bases at J, with 11 bases between the two ends. The CDR3 loop reads CASSYEANLPLHF. The CDR3 region has the DNA TGTGCCAGCAGTTACGAGGCAAACCTACCCCTCCACTTT.

This clone was observed a handful of times. The chain couples TRBV10-2 to TRBJ1-4, with D perhaps TRBD1 (5 bases). CDR3 length equals 15 residues. Germline V gives CDR1 WSHSY, CDR2 SAAADI. Between the trimmed V and J ends, which lost 0 bases and 2 bases, there was a span of 7 bases. CDR3 DNA: TGCGCCAGCAGTGAGTCGGCAGGGACTAATGAAAAACTGTTTTTT. Its translation: CASSESAGTNEKLFF.

The rearrangement uses TRBV15 and TRBJ1-4; 8 positions agree with TRBD1. Germline-derived CDR1 and CDR2 are LNHNV and YYDKDF (reference sequence). This CDR3 region has 18 residues. J lost 0 bases, V lost 1 base, and 7 bases had no gene match. CDR3 sequence (DNA): TGTGCCACCAGCAGAGGGGGCAGGGGGCTTGCAACTAATGAAAAACTGTTTTTT. Its protein is CATSRGGRGLATNEKLFF.

The chain carries TRBV7-9 and TRBJ1-2, with 9 bases identical to TRBD1. The trim removed 0 bases at V and 4 bases at J, leaving 0 bases unmatched. From germline, CDR1 is SEHNR and CDR2 FQNEAQ (reference sequence). The CDR3 is 14 amino acids. The CDR3, as DNA: TGTGCCAGCAGCTTAGCGGGACAGGGCTATGGCTACACCTTC. Translation: CASSLAGQGYGYTF. The complete variable domain, with remaining parts taken from reference TRBV7-9 and TRBJ1-2, reads DTGVSQNPRHKITKRGQNVTFRCDPISEHNRLYWYRQTLGQGPEFLTYFQNEAQLEKSRLLSDRFSAERPKGSFSTLEIQRTEQGDSAMYLCASSLAGQGYGYTFGSGTRLTVV.

This chain connects TRBV19 to TRBJ2-5; D not certain. Trimming took 6 bases from V and 5 from J, leaving 7 bases between them. The CDR3 covers 11 residues. CDR1 and CDR2 (germline): LNHDA, SQIVND (reference sequence). CDR3 region: CASSLGETQYF. The CDR3, as DNA: TGTGCCAGTAGCCTCGGGGAGACCCAGTACTTC.